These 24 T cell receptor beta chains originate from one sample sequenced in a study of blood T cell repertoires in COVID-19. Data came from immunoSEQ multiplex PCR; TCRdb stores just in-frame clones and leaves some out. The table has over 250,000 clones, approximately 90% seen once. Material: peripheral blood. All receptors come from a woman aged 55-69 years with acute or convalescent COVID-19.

This CDR3 reads CASSPWTAPNEKLFF. CDR3 bases: TGTGCCAGCAGCCCTTGGACAGCCCCTAATGAAAAACTGTTTTTT. The V gene is TRBV14, the J gene TRBJ1-4; D is perhaps TRBD1 (6 bases). V was trimmed by 4 bases and J by 3 bases, leaving 12 bases between them. The germline V gene encodes CDR1 SGHDN and CDR2 FVKESK. The CDR3 sequence is 15 residues long.

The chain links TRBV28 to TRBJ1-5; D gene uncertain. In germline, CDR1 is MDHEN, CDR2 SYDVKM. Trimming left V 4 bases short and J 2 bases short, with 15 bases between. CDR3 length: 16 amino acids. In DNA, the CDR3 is TGTGCCAGCAGTTCCTTCGTCGGAGCGCGCAATCAGCCCCAGCATTTT. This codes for CASSSFVGARNQPQHF.

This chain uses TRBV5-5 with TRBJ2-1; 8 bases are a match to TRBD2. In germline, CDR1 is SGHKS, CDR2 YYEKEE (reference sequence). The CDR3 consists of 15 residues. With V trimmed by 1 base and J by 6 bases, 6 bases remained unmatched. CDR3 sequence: CASSLIGGAGNEQFF. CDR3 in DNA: TGTGCCAGCAGCTTGATCGGGGGGGCCGGCAATGAGCAGTTCTTC.

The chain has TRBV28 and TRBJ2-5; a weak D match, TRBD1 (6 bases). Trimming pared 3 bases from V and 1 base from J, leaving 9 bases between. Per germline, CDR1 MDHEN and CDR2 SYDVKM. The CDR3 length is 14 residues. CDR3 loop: CASSFADSQETQYF. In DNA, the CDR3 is TGTGCCAGCAGTTTTGCGGACAGCCAAGAGACCCAGTACTTC.

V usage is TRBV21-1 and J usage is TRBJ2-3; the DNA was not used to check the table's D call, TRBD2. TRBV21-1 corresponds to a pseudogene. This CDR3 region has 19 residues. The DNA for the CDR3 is TGTGCCAGCCTTAAGGGGACTAGCGGGGGCCGGGGTAGCACAGATACGCAGTATTTT. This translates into CASLKGTSGGRGSTDTQYF.

The CDR3 loop reads CASSLGEVGTGRYNEQFF. The CDR3 DNA reads as TGCGCCAGCAGCTTGGGTGAAGTCGGGACAGGGAGGTACAATGAGCAGTTCTTC. The gene calls are TRBV5-1 and TRBJ2-1; TRBD1 matches at 9 bases. Germline CDR1 reads SGHRS; CDR2 reads YFSETQ. J was trimmed by 4 bases and V by 0 bases; bases with no gene match: 11. The CDR3 has 18 amino acids.

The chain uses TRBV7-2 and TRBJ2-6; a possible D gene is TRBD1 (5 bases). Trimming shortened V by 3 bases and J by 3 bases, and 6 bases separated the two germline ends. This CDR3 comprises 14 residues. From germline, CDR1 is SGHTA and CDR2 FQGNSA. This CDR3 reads CASSLQGGANVLTF. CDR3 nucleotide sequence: TGTGCCAGCAGCTTGCAGGGTGGGGCCAACGTCCTGACTTTC.

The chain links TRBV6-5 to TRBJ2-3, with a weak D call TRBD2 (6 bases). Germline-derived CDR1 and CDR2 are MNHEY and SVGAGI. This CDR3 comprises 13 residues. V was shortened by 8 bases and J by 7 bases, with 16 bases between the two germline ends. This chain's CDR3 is CASFGTPGYTQYF. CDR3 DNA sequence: TGTGCCAGCTTTGGGACTCCGGGGTATACGCAGTATTTT.

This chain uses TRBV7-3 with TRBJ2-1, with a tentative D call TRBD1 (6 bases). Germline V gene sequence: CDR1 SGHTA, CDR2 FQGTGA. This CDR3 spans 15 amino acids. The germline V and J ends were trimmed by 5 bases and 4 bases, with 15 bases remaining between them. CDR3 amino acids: CASSPSRGTYNEQFF. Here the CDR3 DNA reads TGTGCCAGCAGCCCAAGCAGGGGCACATACAATGAGCAGTTCTTC.

The CDR3 loop is CSVVVRGNGYTF. DNA for the CDR3: TGCAGCGTTGTAGTGAGAGGAAATGGCTACACCTTC. The chain links TRBV29-1 to TRBJ1-2; D unresolved. The V gene's germline CDR1 is SQVTM and CDR2 ANQGSEA. The CDR3 is made up of 12 amino acids. V gave up 4 bases and J gave up 6 bases, with 12 bases separating them.

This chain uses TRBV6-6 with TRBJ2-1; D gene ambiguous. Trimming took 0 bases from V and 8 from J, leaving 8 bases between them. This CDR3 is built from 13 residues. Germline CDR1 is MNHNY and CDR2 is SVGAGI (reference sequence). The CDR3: CASSYSMADEQFF. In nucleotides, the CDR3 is TGTGCCAGCAGTTACTCGATGGCTGATGAGCAGTTCTTC.

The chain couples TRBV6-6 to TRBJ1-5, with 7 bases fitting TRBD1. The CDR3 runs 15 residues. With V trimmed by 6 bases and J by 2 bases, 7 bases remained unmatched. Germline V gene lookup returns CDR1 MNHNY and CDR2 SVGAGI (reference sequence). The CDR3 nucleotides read TGTGCCAGCAGACCGACAGGGACGGGCAATCAGCCCCAGCATTTT. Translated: CASRPTGTGNQPQHF.

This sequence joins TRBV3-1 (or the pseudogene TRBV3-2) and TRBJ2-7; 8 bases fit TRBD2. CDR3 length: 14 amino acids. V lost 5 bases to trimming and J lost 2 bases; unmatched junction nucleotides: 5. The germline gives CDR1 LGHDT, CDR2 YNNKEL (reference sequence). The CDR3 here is CASSLTSAAYEQYF. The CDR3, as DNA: TGTGCCAGCAGCTTGACTAGCGCCGCCTACGAGCAGTACTTC.

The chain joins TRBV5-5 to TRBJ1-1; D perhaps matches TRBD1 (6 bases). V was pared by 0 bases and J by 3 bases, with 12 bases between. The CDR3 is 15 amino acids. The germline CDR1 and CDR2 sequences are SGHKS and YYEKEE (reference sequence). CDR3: CASSLAGQTYTEAFF. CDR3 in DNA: TGTGCCAGCAGCTTGGCGGGACAAACCTACACTGAAGCTTTCTTT.

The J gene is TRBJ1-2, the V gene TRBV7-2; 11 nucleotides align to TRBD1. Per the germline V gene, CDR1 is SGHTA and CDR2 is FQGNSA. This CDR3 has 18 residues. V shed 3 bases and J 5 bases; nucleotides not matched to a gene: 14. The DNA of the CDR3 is TGTGCCAGCAGCTTTGGCGGGACAGGGGGAGTAGGGGTTTATGGCTACACCTTC. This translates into CASSFGGTGGVGVYGYTF. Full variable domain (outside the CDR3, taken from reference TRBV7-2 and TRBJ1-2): GAGVSQSPSNKVTEKGKDVELRCDPISGHTALYWYRQSLGQGLEFLIYFQGNSAPDKSGLPSDRFSAERTGGSVSTLTIQRTQQEDSAVYLCASSFGGTGGVGVYGYTFGSGTRLTVV.

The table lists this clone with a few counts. CDR3 loop: CASKEMNTEAFF. CDR3 coding DNA: TGTGCCAGCAAGGAGATGAACACTGAAGCTTTCTTT. The V and J genes are TRBV28 and TRBJ1-1; D unclear. The ends were cut back, 7 bases at V and 0 bases at J, with 6 bases in the middle. Germline V gene data show CDR1 as MDHEN and CDR2 as SYDVKM. The CDR3 runs to 12 residues. Full variable domain (outside the CDR3, taken from reference TRBV28 and TRBJ1-1): DVKVTQSSRYLVKRTGEKVFLECVQDMDHENMFWYRQDPGLGLRLIYFSYDVKMKEKGDIPEGYSVSREKKERFSLILESASTNQTSMYLCASKEMNTEAFFGQGTRLTVV.

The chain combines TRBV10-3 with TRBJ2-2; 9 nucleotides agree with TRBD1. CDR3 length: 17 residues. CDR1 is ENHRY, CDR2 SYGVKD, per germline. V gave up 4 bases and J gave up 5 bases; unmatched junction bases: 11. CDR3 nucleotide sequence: TGTGCCATCAGTGGGAAAAGTGGGGACAGGGATACCGGGGAGCTGTTTTTT. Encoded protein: CAISGKSGDRDTGELFF.

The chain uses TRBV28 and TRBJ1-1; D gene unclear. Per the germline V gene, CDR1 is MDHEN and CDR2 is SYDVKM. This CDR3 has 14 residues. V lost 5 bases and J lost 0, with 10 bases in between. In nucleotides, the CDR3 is TGTGCCAGCAGTCCGTCGGGTTTGAACACTGAAGCTTTCTTT. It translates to CASSPSGLNTEAFF.

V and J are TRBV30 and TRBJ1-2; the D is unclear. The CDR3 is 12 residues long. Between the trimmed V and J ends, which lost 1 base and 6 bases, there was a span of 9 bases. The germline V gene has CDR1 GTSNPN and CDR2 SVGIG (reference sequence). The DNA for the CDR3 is TGTGCCTGGAGTGCCGGACTTCATGGCTACACCTTC. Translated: CAWSAGLHGYTF.

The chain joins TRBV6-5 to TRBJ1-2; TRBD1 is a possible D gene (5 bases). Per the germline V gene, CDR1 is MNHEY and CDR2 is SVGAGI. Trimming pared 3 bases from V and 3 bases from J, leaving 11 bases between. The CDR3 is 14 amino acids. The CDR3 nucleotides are TGTGCCAGCAGTTATTGGCAGGGCTACTATGGCTACACCTTC. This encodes CASSYWQGYYGYTF.

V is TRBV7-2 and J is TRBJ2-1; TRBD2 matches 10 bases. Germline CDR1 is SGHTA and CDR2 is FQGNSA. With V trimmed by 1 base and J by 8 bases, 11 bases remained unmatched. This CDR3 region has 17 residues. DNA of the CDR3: TGTGCCAGCAGCTTAGAAGAGGCTAGCGGGAGATGGGATGAGCAGTTCTTC. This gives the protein CASSLEEASGRWDEQFF. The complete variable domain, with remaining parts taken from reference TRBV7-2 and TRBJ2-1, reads GAGVSQSPSNKVTEKGKDVELRCDPISGHTALYWYRQSLGQGLEFLIYFQGNSAPDKSGLPSDRFSAERTGGSVSTLTIQRTQQEDSAVYLCASSLEEASGRWDEQFFGPGTRLTVL.

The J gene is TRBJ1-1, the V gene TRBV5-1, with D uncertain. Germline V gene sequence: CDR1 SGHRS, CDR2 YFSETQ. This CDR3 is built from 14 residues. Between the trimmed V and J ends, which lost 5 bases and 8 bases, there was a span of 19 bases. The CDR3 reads CASSSSQGAGEAFF. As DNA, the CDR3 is TGCGCCAGCAGTTCCTCCCAAGGCGCCGGGGAAGCTTTCTTT.

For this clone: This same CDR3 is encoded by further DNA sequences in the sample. CDR3 sequence: CASSQGQGSNQPQHF. CDR3 nucleotide sequence: TGTGCCAGCAGCCAAGGACAGGGGAGCAATCAGCCCCAGCATTTT. This chain links TRBV3-1 (or the pseudogene TRBV3-2) with TRBJ1-5; TRBD1 matches 8 bases. The CDR3 contains 15 residues. Looked up from germline, CDR1 is LGHDT and CDR2 is YNNKEL (reference sequence). Trimming at V came to 1 base and at J to 1 base, leaving 0 bases not matched to a gene.

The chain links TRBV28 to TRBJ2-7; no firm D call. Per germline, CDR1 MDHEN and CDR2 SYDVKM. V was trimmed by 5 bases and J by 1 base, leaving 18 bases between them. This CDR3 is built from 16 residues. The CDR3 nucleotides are TGTGCCAGCAGTCGTCTCGGAGCTCTCGCTTCCTACGAGCAGTACTTC. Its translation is CASSRLGALASYEQYF.